Below, 8 T cell receptor beta chains from the same sample are listed, as sequenced in a study of shared clonotypes between healthy human individuals. Profiled with immunoSEQ multiplex PCR; TCRdb holds only in-frame clones, not every one. The profile covers roughly 2,000,000 clones, with approximately 94% appearing a single time and under 1.5% taken by the ten largest. Naive CD8 isolation took CD45RO-negative cells positively selected for CCR7 and excluded terminally differentiated effector memory CD45RA+ cells. Sequences were obtained from naive CD8+ T cells sorted from blood. The receptors were gathered from a man in his late teens or twenties in good health.

The chain links TRBV7-2 to TRBJ1-5, with D unclear. The germline V gene encodes CDR1 SGHTA and CDR2 FQGNSA. This CDR3 has 17 residues. The ends were cut back, 0 bases at V and 5 bases at J, with 17 bases in the middle. The chain's CDR3 is CASSLAAGLRDYQPQHF. For the CDR3, the DNA is TGTGCCAGCAGCTTAGCGGCCGGATTGAGAGATTATCAGCCCCAGCATTTT.

V gene TRBV6-1 combines with J gene TRBJ2-7; the match to TRBD2 covers 8 bases. CDR1 and CDR2 (germline): MNHNS, SASEGT. This CDR3 spans 15 amino acids. Trimming cost V 4 bases and J 1 base; bases outside gene matches: 6. The CDR3: CASSGGRYKSYEQYF. The CDR3 DNA reads as TGTGCCAGCAGTGGCGGGAGGTACAAATCCTACGAGCAGTACTTC.

The table lists this clone with a count of one. The V gene is TRBV27, the J gene TRBJ1-5, with D unresolved. With 4 bases removed from V and 0 bases from J, the gap between germline ends came to 16 bases. The CDR3 is 17 amino acids. The germline V gene has CDR1 MNHEY and CDR2 SMNVEV (reference sequence). DNA for the CDR3: TGTGCCAGCAGTTCCCAGAGGACGGTGTATAGCAATCAGCCCCAGCATTTT. This codes for CASSSQRTVYSNQPQHF.

Remarks on this clone: An end of the junction differs from the germline gene, which may be a read error. The rearrangement links TRBV7-7 to TRBJ2-1, with D tentatively TRBD1 (6 bases). CDR3 length equals 13 residues. Germline V gene sequence: CDR1 SSHAT, CDR2 FNYEAQ (reference sequence). The CDR3 DNA is TGTGCTAGCAGCTGGGACACCTCCAATGAGCAGTTCTTC. This gives the protein CASSWDTSNEQFF. Based on the CDR3 plus reference TRBV7-7 and TRBJ2-1, the full variable domain is GAGVSQSPRYKVTKRGQDVTLRCDPISSHATLYWYQQALGQGPEFLTYFNYEAQPDKSGLPSDRFSAERPEGSISTLTIQRTEQRDSAMYRCASSWDTSNEQFFGPGTRLTVL.

The rearrangement joins TRBV18 to TRBJ1-1, with TRBD1 as a possible D gene (5 bases). V dropped 3 bases and J dropped 2 bases, with 10 bases sitting between them. The CDR3 runs 14 residues. Germline CDR1 reads KGHSH; CDR2 reads LQKENI. CDR3 sequence (DNA): TGTGCCAGCTCACCGTGGCAGGGCAACACTGAAGCTTTCTTT. Translated, it gives CASSPWQGNTEAFF.

The gene calls are TRBV5-8 and TRBJ2-1; 9 bases match TRBD2. The germline gives CDR1 SGHTS, CDR2 YDEGEE. Trimming took 0 bases from V and 4 from J; bases not matched to a gene: 14. The CDR3 spans 19 residues. The CDR3 region is CASSLEVRASGTQYNEQFF. CDR3 nucleotide sequence: TGTGCCAGCAGCTTGGAGGTACGGGCTAGCGGGACTCAATACAATGAGCAGTTCTTC.

This clone was observed a single time. The CDR3, as DNA: TGTGCCAGCAGCTTAGCTCAGGGGGCCAACGAGCAGTACTTC. Translated: CASSLAQGANEQYF. The rearrangement links TRBV7-9 to TRBJ2-7; 8 positions agree with TRBD1. The CDR3 contains 14 residues. Germline V gene data show CDR1 as SEHNR and CDR2 as FQNEAQ (reference sequence). V was pared by 0 bases and J by 5 bases, with 3 bases of the junction left unmatched.

This rearrangement joins TRBV6-5 to TRBJ2-7, with a tentative D call TRBD2 (5 bases). Trimming left V 2 bases short and J 3 bases short, with 14 bases between. The length of the CDR3 is 15 residues. The germline CDR1 and CDR2 sequences are MNHEY and SVGAGI. The CDR3 sequence: CASSYVSGNDYEQYF. The DNA of the CDR3 is TGTGCCAGCAGTTACGTCTCGGGGAACGACTACGAGCAGTACTTC.